The sequence of this TCR beta chain was determined in a study of blood T cells in healthy people across ages. A J-beta primer mix and a sample-barcoded 5' primer were used in a second PCR of roughly 7 to 12 cycles. TCRdb analysed the 5' RACE reads with MiXCR anew, one entry per CDR3 protein. The sample holds around 1,000,000 distinct CDR3 sequences; 20% to 25% are singletons and the top ten take about 0.69%. A few counts support this clonotype. V shed 3 bases and J shed 7 bases, with 12 bases lying between them. Per germline, CDR1 KGHSH and CDR2 LQKENI. The CDR3 spans 13 residues. In addition, the sample was reused for a study of T cells of mothers and their children. Turning to that study: Each child contributed about 3 million TCR beta CDR3 reads, while each mother contributed over 9 million.

V usage is TRBV18 and J usage is TRBJ1-2; D might be TRBD1 (6 bases). The sample comprised blood. The sequence came from a girl aged 2 to 10 in good health. This CDR3 reads CASSPAGEGGYTF. For the CDR3, the DNA is TGTGCCAGCTCACCGGCAGGGGAGGGTGGCTACACCTTC.